This TCR beta chain came from a study of immune evolution from preneoplasia to lung adenocarcinoma. The study, taken as a whole, reports: Later-stage lesions seemingly showed higher T cell density and diversity than normal lung. T cell clonality was higher in KRAS-mutant than EGFR-mutant or wild-type nodules. From normal lung to invasive adenocarcinoma, top clone frequencies appeared to decrease.

This table comes from immunoSEQ multiplex PCR, and its TCRdb copy is limited to in-frame clones, with some not included. Altogether 9,000 to 10,000 clones are present, about four fifths being singletons, with the ten largest covering roughly 10%. Patient tissue came from resections in Japan or China, 2014–2017. Note on this clone: Its antigen is still unknown.

The sequenced sample was FFPE minimally invasive lung adenocarcinoma tissue. The TCR comes from an older donor with lung adenocarcinoma.

CDR3 in amino acids: CASSFNPNQPQHF. The DNA of the CDR3 is TGTGCCAGTAGTTTTAATCCCAATCAGCCCCAGCATTTT. The chain employs TRBV19 and TRBJ1-5; D ambiguous. The V and J ends lost 5 bases and 3 bases respectively, with 8 bases between them. The CDR3 length is 13 residues. Looked up from germline, CDR1 is LNHDA and CDR2 is SQIVND (reference sequence).